Shown below are 31 T cell receptor beta chains from a single sample sequenced in a study of cytotoxic CD8 clonotypes in ibrutinib-treated CLL. Sequencing used immunoSEQ multiplex PCR; TCRdb keeps in-frame clones, though not all of them. The repertoire has around 140,000 clones, roughly three quarters of them found once; the top ten carry roughly 4.7%. This material consisted of PBMCs, taken after 24 months of ibrutinib treatment. These receptors all stem from a human donor with chronic lymphocytic leukemia.

The chain carries TRBV25-1 and TRBJ2-5, with D possibly called TRBD1 or TRBD2 (5 bases each). V shed 6 bases and J shed 2 bases, with 13 bases lying between them. The CDR3 extends over 14 amino acids. Germline V gene sequence: CDR1 MGHDK, CDR2 SYGVNS. CDR3 sequence: CASSPLWGQETQYF. In DNA, the CDR3 is TGTGCCAGCAGCCCCCTTTGGGGGCAAGAGACCCAGTACTTC.

This clone was seen many times. The chain is built from TRBV7-7 and TRBJ2-1; TRBD1 matches at 9 bases. The V segment lost 8 bases and the J segment 7 bases; nucleotides outside the gene matches: 6. Germline CDR1 reads SSHAT; CDR2 reads FNYEAQ (reference sequence). There are 13 residues in the CDR3. CDR3 DNA: TGTGCCAGCTCCCGGGACAGGGCGAATGAGCAGTTCTTC. Translated: CASSRDRANEQFF.

Turning to this clone: Other DNA sequences within the sample encode an identical CDR3. The genes are TRBV6-5 and TRBJ2-2; weak D call: TRBD2 (6 bases). The CDR3 is 14 residues long. Trimming cost V 5 bases and J 5 bases, with 12 bases left between them. Germline V lookup: CDR1 MNHEY, CDR2 SVGAGI. CDR3 DNA: TGTGCCAGCAGTCCCCCCCGGGGGACCGGGGAGCTGTTTTTT. Protein: CASSPPRGTGELFF.

The chain links TRBV7-9 to TRBJ1-2; TRBD1 aligns across 7 bases. The trim removed 3 bases at V and 4 bases at J, leaving 5 bases unmatched. The CDR3 spans 14 residues. Germline CDR1 SEHNR, CDR2 FQNEAQ (reference sequence). CDR3 nucleotides: TGTGCCAGCAGCTTGTGGACAGGCGTCTATGGCTACACCTTC. Encoded protein: CASSLWTGVYGYTF.

The chain links TRBV7-3 to TRBJ2-3; D may be TRBD1 (6 bases). CDR3 length: 14 amino acids. Per the germline V gene, CDR1 is SGHTA and CDR2 is FQGTGA. Trimming took off 5 bases at V and 6 bases at J, with 15 bases between the two ends. The CDR3 DNA sequence: TGTGCCAGCAGCCCAGGGGTAGGGTCGGATACGCAGTATTTT. It specifies CASSPGVGSDTQYF.

This sequence joins TRBV7-9 and TRBJ2-2, with D possibly TRBD2 on 6 matching bases. The CDR3 covers 12 residues. Trimming took 10 bases from V and 4 from J, leaving 10 bases between them. From germline, CDR1 is SEHNR and CDR2 FQNEAQ (reference sequence). The CDR3 DNA reads as TGTGCCACCCTGGGAGGCACCGGGGAGCTGTTTTTT. Residues: CATLGGTGELFF.

This clone was detected a few times. The genes are TRBV9 and TRBJ2-5; D ambiguous. Germline values: CDR1 SGDLS, CDR2 YYNGEE. The CDR3 is 15 amino acids. The ends were cut back, 0 bases at V and 5 bases at J, with 14 bases in the middle. CDR3 sequence (DNA): TGTGCCAGCAGCGTAGGGGTGGGGTCCGTGGAGACCCAGTACTTC. Protein: CASSVGVGSVETQYF.

V is TRBV19 and J is TRBJ2-2; D remains ambiguous. CDR1 and CDR2 from the germline V gene are LNHDA and SQIVND (reference sequence). The CDR3 length is 11 residues. V dropped 9 bases and J dropped 2 bases, with 4 bases sitting between them. The DNA of the CDR3 is TGTGCCAGCCAAAACACCGGGGAGCTGTTTTTT. Protein sequence: CASQNTGELFF.

This chain uses TRBV6-4 with TRBJ2-5; tentatively, D is TRBD2 (5 bases). V was clipped by 0 bases and J by 3 bases, with 11 bases between them. The germline V gene has CDR1 MRHNA and CDR2 SNTAGT. The CDR3 has 15 amino acids. CDR3 coding DNA: TGTGCCAGCAGTGACTCTCCGGGATCTAAAGAGACCCAGTACTTC. It translates to CASSDSPGSKETQYF.

This sequence joins TRBV9 and TRBJ1-5; D remains ambiguous. This CDR3 region has 15 residues. CDR1 SGDLS and CDR2 YYNGEE come from the germline V gene. Trimming took off 0 bases at V and 5 bases at J, with 12 bases between the two ends. The DNA of the CDR3 is TGTGCCAGCAGCGTAGCGGATGCCGGGGATCAGCCCCAGCATTTT. It encodes CASSVADAGDQPQHF.

V usage is TRBV7-2 and J usage is TRBJ1-1; maybe TRBD1 (5 bases). Trimming removed 5 bases from V and 4 bases from J, with 11 bases in between. Germline V gene sequence: CDR1 SGHTA, CDR2 FQGNSA. This CDR3 is 13 amino acids long. The CDR3 bases are TGTGCCAGCAGCACAGGACGGATCACTGAAGCTTTCTTT. It translates to CASSTGRITEAFF.

The J gene is TRBJ2-2, the V gene TRBV28, with a possible D match to TRBD2 (7 bases). Per germline, CDR1 MDHEN and CDR2 SYDVKM. V lost 7 bases to trimming and J lost 4 bases, with 22 bases between them. The CDR3 has 17 residues. The CDR3 is CASNSLGGGPGTGELFF. CDR3 sequence (DNA): TGTGCCAGCAACTCCTTAGGGGGAGGGCCGGGCACCGGGGAGCTGTTTTTT.

Points on this clone: A junction boundary mismatches the germline segment, possibly from a read error. J is TRBJ1-5 and V is TRBV28; D gene ambiguous. This CDR3 spans 13 amino acids. Per the germline V gene, CDR1 is MDHEN and CDR2 is SYDVKM. The DNA of the CDR3 is TGTGCCAGCACAGACTCCGCAGGTCAGTCCCAGCATTTT. Protein: CASTDSAGQSQHF.

This clone was seen once. This chain connects TRBV5-1 to TRBJ2-6; D ambiguous. Deletions cut 4 bases from V and 2 bases from J, with 10 bases between. Germline CDR1 reads SGHRS; CDR2 reads YFSETQ. The CDR3 contains 15 residues. The CDR3 protein is CASSPPVAGANVLTF. The CDR3 coding sequence is TGCGCCAGCAGCCCGCCGGTAGCTGGGGCCAACGTCCTGACTTTC. Full variable domain (missing parts from reference TRBV5-1 and TRBJ2-6): KAGVTQTPRYLIKTRGQQVTLSCSPISGHRSVSWYQQTPGQGLQFLFEYFSETQRNKGNFPGRFSGRQFSNSRSEMNVSTLELGDSALYLCASSPPVAGANVLTFGAGSRLTVL.

This chain links TRBV19 with TRBJ2-3; 9 nucleotides align to TRBD1. Germline CDR1 is LNHDA and CDR2 is SQIVND (reference sequence). V trimming: 6 bases; J trimming: 10 bases; junction bases outside the gene matches: 23. This CDR3 is 18 amino acids long. CDR3 nucleotide sequence: TGTGCCAGTAGCAGCCGTTCGGGACAGGGTAGTCGAGGGCAGGCGCAGTATTTT. Protein sequence: CASSSRSGQGSRGQAQYF.

This clone was counted at least ten times. The chain recombines TRBV11-2 with TRBJ1-6; 11 bases are shared with TRBD1. CDR3 length: 13 residues. Trimming at V came to 5 bases and at J to 9 bases, leaving 0 bases not matched to a gene. Germline V gene sequence: CDR1 SGHAT, CDR2 FQNNGV. This CDR3 is CASSGTGGSPLHF. Here the CDR3 DNA reads TGTGCCAGCAGCGGGACAGGGGGTTCACCCCTCCACTTT.

The chain is built from TRBV19 and TRBJ2-5; D unclear. Germline V gives CDR1 LNHDA, CDR2 SQIVND (reference sequence). The CDR3 is 13 residues long. The V gene lost 3 bases and the J gene lost 3 bases, with 8 bases spanning the gap. CDR3 amino acids: CASSISAEETQYF. The CDR3, as DNA: TGTGCCAGTAGTATCTCGGCGGAAGAGACCCAGTACTTC.

This rearrangement joins TRBV6-1 to TRBJ2-7; 9 bases are shared with TRBD1. V lost 1 base, J lost 8 bases, and 6 bases stayed unmatched. Germline CDR1 and CDR2: MNHNS and SASEGT. CDR3 length equals 14 residues. The CDR3 DNA is TGTGCCAGCAGTGAAGGGTTGGGACAGGGTCAGCAGTACTTC. Translated: CASSEGLGQGQQYF.

In its sample, this clone was seen a few times. This chain connects TRBV30 to TRBJ1-5, with D hard to call. Germline CDR1 reads GTSNPN; CDR2 reads SVGIG (reference sequence). V lost 5 bases to trimming and J lost 1 base, with 12 bases between them. This CDR3 spans 14 amino acids. CDR3 in DNA: TGTGCCTGGGCGGAGAAAAAGAGCAATCAGCCCCAGCATTTT. Its protein product is CAWAEKKSNQPQHF.

The CDR3 sequence is CASKGQAGEKLFF. The CDR3, as DNA: TGTGCCAGTAAAGGACAGGCGGGTGAAAAACTGTTTTTT. The rearrangement uses TRBV19 and TRBJ1-4; 7 bases line up with TRBD1. Germline trimming cut 7 bases from V and 7 bases from J; bases unmatched to any gene: 6. The CDR3 has 13 amino acids. Looked up from germline, CDR1 is LNHDA and CDR2 is SQIVND (reference sequence).

The J gene is TRBJ2-1, the V gene TRBV5-6; 8 bases fit TRBD2. V shed 6 bases, J shed 1 base, and the junction held 12 bases outside the gene matches. This CDR3 comprises 17 residues. The germline gives CDR1 SGHDT, CDR2 YYEEEE. The CDR3 region has the DNA TGTGCCAGCACACCAGGGGTTGCGGGGGGTTCCTACAATGAGCAGTTCTTC. This gives the protein CASTPGVAGGSYNEQFF.

This chain uses TRBV7-2 with TRBJ1-2, with D uncertain. From germline, CDR1 is SGHTA and CDR2 FQGNSA. The CDR3 has 12 amino acids. V gave up 5 bases and J gave up 5 bases, with 9 bases separating them. CDR3 nucleotide sequence: TGTGCCAGCAGCCCAGACCCTTATGGCTACACCTTC. Translation gives CASSPDPYGYTF. The variable domain in full, with the rest retrieved from reference TRBV7-2 and TRBJ1-2, is GAGVSQSPSNKVTEKGKDVELRCDPISGHTALYWYRQSLGQGLEFLIYFQGNSAPDKSGLPSDRFSAERTGGSVSTLTIQRTQQEDSAVYLCASSPDPYGYTFGSGTRLTVV.

The V call is TRBV7-3, the J call TRBJ2-7, with 7 bases lining up with TRBD1. The V and J ends lost 2 bases and 6 bases, in that order; junction bases with no gene match: 4. The germline V gene has CDR1 SGHTA and CDR2 FQGTGA. The CDR3 consists of 13 residues. The CDR3 is CASSLAPGGEQYF. Written as DNA, the CDR3 is TGTGCCAGCAGCTTAGCCCCAGGGGGCGAGCAGTACTTC.

The genes are TRBV5-1 and TRBJ2-6; no clear D gene. The germline V gene has CDR1 SGHRS and CDR2 YFSETQ. V gave up 4 bases and J gave up 4 bases, with 9 bases separating them. CDR3 length equals 14 residues. The CDR3 DNA is TGCGCCAGCAGCGGGTCGACCGGGGCCAACGTCCTGACTTTC. The encoded protein is CASSGSTGANVLTF.

This chain links TRBV19 with TRBJ2-7, with D maybe TRBD2 (6 bases). The CDR3 spans 13 residues. The germline CDR1 and CDR2 sequences are LNHDA and SQIVND (reference sequence). V was cut by 4 bases and J by 6 bases, with 13 bases left in between. Here the CDR3 DNA reads TGTGCCAGTAGTACGGGGCTGGGGGGCGAGCAGTACTTC. It encodes CASSTGLGGEQYF.

The chain carries TRBV9 and TRBJ2-2, with D hard to call. There are 15 residues in the CDR3. The germline CDR1 and CDR2 sequences are SGDLS and YYNGEE. Trimming cost V 0 bases and J 0 bases, with 6 bases left between them. In DNA, the CDR3 is TGTGCCAGCAGCGTAGCTAGAACGAACACCGGGGAGCTGTTTTTT. Its translation is CASSVARTNTGELFF.

V and J are TRBV7-9 and TRBJ1-6; tentative D call: TRBD1 (6 bases). CDR3 length: 14 residues. Trimming pared 6 bases from V and 8 bases from J, leaving 14 bases between. Germline V lookup: CDR1 SEHNR, CDR2 FQNEAQ (reference sequence). The CDR3 bases are TGTGCCAGCAGGTCCGACAGGACGGATTCACCCCTCCACTTT. It yields the protein CASRSDRTDSPLHF.

This clone came up a few times. The chain couples TRBV5-1 to TRBJ1-5, with D hard to call. The length of the CDR3 is 13 residues. Germline V gene sequence: CDR1 SGHRS, CDR2 YFSETQ. Trimming pared 0 bases from V and 3 bases from J, leaving 4 bases between. The CDR3 sequence: CASSLDANQPQHF. The CDR3 DNA sequence: TGCGCCAGCAGCTTGGATGCCAATCAGCCCCAGCATTTT.

In regard to this clone: A much larger clone is a single base away; this may be a read error. V usage is TRBV7-9 and J usage is TRBJ2-1, with D tentatively TRBD1 or TRBD2 (6 bases each). CDR3 size: 15 residues. Per germline, CDR1 SEHNR and CDR2 FQNEAQ (reference sequence). Trimming stripped 5 bases from V and 0 bases from J, with 11 bases between. The DNA of the CDR3 is TGTGCCAGCAGCCAAGGGGGGAGCTCCTACAATGAGCAGTTCTTC. This codes for CASSQGGSSYNEQFF.

This clone has just a few counts. Compared with germline, one end of the junction differs, possibly owing to a read error. The chain combines TRBV4-3 with TRBJ2-3; D possibly matches TRBD1 or TRBD2 (5 bases each). Germline V gives CDR1 LGHNA, CDR2 YSLEER. The length of the CDR3 is 13 residues. CDR3 in DNA: TGCGCCAGCAGCCAAGATGTGGGGACCCAGCGGTTTTTT. Translating it yields CASSQDVGTQRFF.

This rearrangement joins TRBV5-6 to TRBJ2-5, with D perhaps matching TRBD1 (5 bases). V shed 0 bases and J shed 5 bases, with 17 bases lying between them. The length of the CDR3 is 16 residues. Germline CDR1 SGHDT, CDR2 YYEEEE. CDR3 sequence (DNA): TGTGCCAGCAGCTTGGCCTCGGACATCACCCGGGAGACCCAGTACTTC. Protein: CASSLASDITRETQYF.